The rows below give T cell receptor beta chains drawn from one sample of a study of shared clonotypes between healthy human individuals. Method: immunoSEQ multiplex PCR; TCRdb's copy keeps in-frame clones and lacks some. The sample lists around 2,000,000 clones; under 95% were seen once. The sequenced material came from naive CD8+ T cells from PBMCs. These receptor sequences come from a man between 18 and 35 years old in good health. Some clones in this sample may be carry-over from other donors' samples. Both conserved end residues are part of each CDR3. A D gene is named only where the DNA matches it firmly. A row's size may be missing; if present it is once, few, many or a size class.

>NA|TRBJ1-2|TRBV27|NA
TGTGCCGTCAGTAGTGTCTATGGCTACACCTTC
CAVSSVYGYTF
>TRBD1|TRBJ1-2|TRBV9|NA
TGTGCCAGCAGCGAGGGGACAGGGGGGTACCTTAACTATGGCTACACCTTC
CASSEGTGGYLNYGYTF
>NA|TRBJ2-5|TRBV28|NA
TGTGCCAGCAAAATCAAAAGACAGTACCAAGAGACCCAGTACTTC
CASKIKRQYQETQYF
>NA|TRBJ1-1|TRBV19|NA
TGTGCCAGTAGTATAGATCACAGGGCCAACACTGAAGCTTTCTTT
CASSIDHRANTEAFF
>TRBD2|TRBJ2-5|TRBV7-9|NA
TGTGCCAGCAGCCCTCCACTAGCGGGGATTGAAGAGACCCAGTACTTC
CASSPPLAGIEETQYF
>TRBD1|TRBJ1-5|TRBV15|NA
TGTGCCACCAGCAGGGGACAGGGGGCCGATGCCAGCAATCAGCCCCAGCATTTT
CATSRGQGADASNQPQHF
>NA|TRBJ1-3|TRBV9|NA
TGTGCCAGCAGCCTTGCGAGGGGGGAGAATCGAAACACCATATATTTT
CASSLARGENRNTIYF
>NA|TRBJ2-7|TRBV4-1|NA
TGCGCCAGCAGCCAAGTTAAGGGGATCGGCGGCTCCGAGCAGTACTTC
CASSQVKGIGGSEQYF
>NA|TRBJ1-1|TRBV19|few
TGTGCCAGTAGTATTGCAGGGAGCAGCGCTTTCTTT
CASSIAGSSAFF
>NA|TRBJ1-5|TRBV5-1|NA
TGCGCCAGCAGCTTCAACGGGGCTGAGTGGAATCAGCCCCAGCATTTT
CASSFNGAEWNQPQHF
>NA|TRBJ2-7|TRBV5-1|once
TGCGCCAGCAGCTTCGGACACCTCGAGGGCTACGAGCAGTACTTC
CASSFGHLEGYEQYF
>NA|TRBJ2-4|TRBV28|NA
TGTGCCAGCAGTTTGCCTCGGGGGGCCGAAAACATTCAGTACTTC
CASSLPRGAENIQYF
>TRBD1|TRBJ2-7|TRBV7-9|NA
TGTGCCAGCAGCTTTCCGGGACAGGGGATGTACGAGCAGTACTTC
CASSFPGQGMYEQYF
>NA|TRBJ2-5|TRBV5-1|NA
TGCGCCAGCAGCCAAGGACAGAGTCAAGAGACCCAGTACTTC
CASSQGQSQETQYF
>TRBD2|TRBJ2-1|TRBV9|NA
TGTGCCAGCAGCGTAACTAGCGGGAGGGCGGTCCATGAGCAGTTCTTC
CASSVTSGRAVHEQFF
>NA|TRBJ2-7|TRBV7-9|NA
TGTGCCAGCAGCTTTCGGGCGGGCCCGAGCTACGAGCAGTACTTC
CASSFRAGPSYEQYF
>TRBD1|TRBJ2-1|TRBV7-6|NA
TGTGCCAGCAGCCCAGGGACAGGGGGCTCCTACAATGAGCAGTTCTTC
CASSPGTGGSYNEQFF
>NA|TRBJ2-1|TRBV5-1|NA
TGCGCCAGCAGCTTGGAGGGAGAAGTCTCCTACAATGAGCAGTTCTTC
CASSLEGEVSYNEQFF
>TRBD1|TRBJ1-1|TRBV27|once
TGTGCCAGCAGTGTCAGGGGGTTTACCACTGAAGCTTTCTTT
CASSVRGFTTEAFF
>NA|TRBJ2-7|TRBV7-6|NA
TGTGCCAGCAGCTTAGAGGCCAGGGTCTACGAGCAGTACTTC
CASSLEARVYEQYF
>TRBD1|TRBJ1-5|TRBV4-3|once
TGCGCCAGCAGCCAAGCCTACAGGGGAACTCAGCCCCAGCATTTT
CASSQAYRGTQPQHF
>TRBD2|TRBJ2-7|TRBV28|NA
TGTGCCAGCAGTTTGAGATTGGGCGGGAGGGTCGAGCAGTACTTC
CASSLRLGGRVEQYF
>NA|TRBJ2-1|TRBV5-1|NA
TGCGCCAGCAGCCCCGAAATAACCAGGGTAAGCGATGAGCAGTTCTTC
CASSPEITRVSDEQFF
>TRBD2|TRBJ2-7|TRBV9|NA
TGTGCCAGCAGCGTAGAAGAGCGGGAGTTTAACGAGCAGTACTTC
CASSVEEREFNEQYF
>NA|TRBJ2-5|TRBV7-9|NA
TGTGCCAGCAGCTTAGTTCTTTTCGAGACCCAGTACTTC
CASSLVLFETQYF
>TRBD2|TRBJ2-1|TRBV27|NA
TGTGCCAGCAGTTTATTAACTAGCGCCCCACCTCCTTACAATGAGCAGTTCTTC
CASSLLTSAPPPYNEQFF
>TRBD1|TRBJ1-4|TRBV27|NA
TGTGCCAGCAGTTACAGGGGGGGTGCTGAAAAACTGTTTTTT
CASSYRGGAEKLFF
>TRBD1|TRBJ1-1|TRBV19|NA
TGTGCCAGTAGTAGTAGGACAGGGGGGAGTCTGCGGAACACTGAAGCTTTCTTT
CASSSRTGGSLRNTEAFF
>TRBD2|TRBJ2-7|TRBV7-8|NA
TGTGCCAGCAGCGACCCCACTAGCGTAGGAGAGCAGTACTTC
CASSDPTSVGEQYF
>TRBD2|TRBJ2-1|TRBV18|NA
TGTGCCAGCTCATCCACGGGACTAGCGGGAGCGTACAATGAGCAGTTCTTC
CASSSTGLAGAYNEQFF
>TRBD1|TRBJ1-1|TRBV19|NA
TGTGCCAGTACCCAAGGGGGCAGTGGGAACACTGAAGCTTTCTTT
CASTQGGSGNTEAFF
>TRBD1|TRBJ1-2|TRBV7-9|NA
TGTGCCAGCAGCATACTACAGGGGTACACCTTC
CASSILQGYTF
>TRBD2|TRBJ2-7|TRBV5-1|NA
TGCGCCAGCAGCTGGGCGGGAGGCCACGAGCAGTACTTC
CASSWAGGHEQYF
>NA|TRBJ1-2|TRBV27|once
TGTGCCAGCAGTTTATCCTCCTATCGGAAGCCATATGGCTACACCTTC
CASSLSSYRKPYGYTF
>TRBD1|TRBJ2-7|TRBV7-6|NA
TGTGCCAGCAGCTCCCCGAGGACAGGGAGCTCCTACGAGCAGTACTTC
CASSSPRTGSSYEQYF
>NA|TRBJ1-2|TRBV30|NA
TGTGCCTGGAGTGTACCTAGGGGCGCGATCTATGGCTACACCTTC
CAWSVPRGAIYGYTF
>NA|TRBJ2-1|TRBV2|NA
TGTGCCAGCAGTGAATCTAGTTCCTACAATGAGCAGTTCTTC
CASSESSSYNEQFF
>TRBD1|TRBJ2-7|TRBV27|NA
TGTGCCAGCAGCCCCAGGGGGATAGGCTACGAGCAGTACTTC
CASSPRGIGYEQYF
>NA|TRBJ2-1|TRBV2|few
TGTGCCAGCAGTGAAGCGGGGTACAATGAGCAGTTCTTC
CASSEAGYNEQFF
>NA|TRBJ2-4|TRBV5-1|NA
TGCGCCAGCACTCCGGGACGGCTGGCCAAAAACATTCAGTACTTC
CASTPGRLAKNIQYF
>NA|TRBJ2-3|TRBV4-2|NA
TGTGCCAGCCGTTCTCTTAGAGATACGCAGTATTTT
CASRSLRDTQYF
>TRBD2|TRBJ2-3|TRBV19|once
TGTGCCAGTAGTACCCCTCCGCTTGTTAGCGGGAGGTATACGCAGTATTTT
CASSTPPLVSGRYTQYF
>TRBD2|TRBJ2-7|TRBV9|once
TGTGCCAGCAGCGTAGGCGGTCTGGCGGGAGGATCCCCCAACGAGCAGTACTTC
CASSVGGLAGGSPNEQYF
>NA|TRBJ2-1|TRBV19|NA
TGTGCCAGTAGTATAGCAACAGGGTACGGTGAGCAGTTCTTC
CASSIATGYGEQFF
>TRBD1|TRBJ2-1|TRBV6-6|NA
TGTGCCAGCAGTTTGGGACAGAGCTCCTACAATGAGCAGTTCTTC
CASSLGQSSYNEQFF
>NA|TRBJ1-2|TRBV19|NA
TGTGCCAGTAGTATCGATCATTCGGGTGTCCGGGGGCGGAATGGCTACACCTTC
CASSIDHSGVRGRNGYTF
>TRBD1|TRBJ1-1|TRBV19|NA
TGTGCCAGTAGAACCGGGACAGGGGCTTTCTTT
CASRTGTGAFF
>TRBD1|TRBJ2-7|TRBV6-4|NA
TGTGCCAGCAGTGCACCGACAGGGGCCAACCCATCATCCGAGCAGTACTTC
CASSAPTGANPSSEQYF
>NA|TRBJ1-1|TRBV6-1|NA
TGTGCCAGCAGTGAAGCGCGCAGTTTGAACACTGAAGCTTTCTTT
CASSEARSLNTEAFF
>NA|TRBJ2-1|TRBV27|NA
TGTGCCAGCAGGGGCTCCTACAATGAGCAGTTCTTC
CASRGSYNEQFF
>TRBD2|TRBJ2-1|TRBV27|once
TGTGCCAGCAGCTTCCAGAGCGGGAGAGGCAGCAATGAGCAGTTCTTC
CASSFQSGRGSNEQFF
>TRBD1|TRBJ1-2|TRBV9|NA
TGTGCCAGCAGCCCCCCAGGGACAGTGCGCTCTGGCTACACCTTC
CASSPPGTVRSGYTF
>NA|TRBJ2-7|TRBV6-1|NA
TGTGCCAGCAGTGAATCTGGGTTGAGGGCTGACGAGCAGTACTTC
CASSESGLRADEQYF
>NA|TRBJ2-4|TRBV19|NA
TGTGCCAGCAGTTCCTGGACCGACTCCAAAAACATTCAGTACTTC
CASSSWTDSKNIQYF
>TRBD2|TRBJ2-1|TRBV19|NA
TGTGCCAGTAGTGTAACTAGCGTTTCTCGCAATGAGCAGTTCTTC
CASSVTSVSRNEQFF
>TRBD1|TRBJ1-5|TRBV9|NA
TGTGCCAGCAGCGCTCGGGACAGCCCCAATCAGCCCCAGCATTTT
CASSARDSPNQPQHF
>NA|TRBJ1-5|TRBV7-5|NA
TGTGTCAGAAGCTGCCGGACGGAATATAGCAATCAGCCCCAGCATTTT
CVRSCRTEYSNQPQHF
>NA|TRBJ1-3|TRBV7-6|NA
TGTGCCAGCAGCTTACTCCCAGCCTCCGGAAACACCATATATTTT
CASSLLPASGNTIYF
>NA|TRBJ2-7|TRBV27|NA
TGTGCCAGCAGTTACATAGGGGCGAGTGAGCAGTACTTC
CASSYIGASEQYF
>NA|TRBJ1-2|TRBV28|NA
TGTGCCAGCAGTTTTACGCCTTTCGGGCAGAACTATGGCTACACCTTC
CASSFTPFGQNYGYTF